This is a list of T cell receptor beta chains from one sample in a study of blood T cell repertoires in COVID-19. The table came from immunoSEQ multiplex PCR; TCRdb's copy has only in-frame clones and leaves some out. The sample lists approximately 170,000 clones, around four fifths occurring once. The sequenced sample was peripheral blood. The receptor set was obtained from a woman aged 65 to 85 with COVID-19, enrolled during active disease. Both conserved end residues are part of each CDR3. D genes are given only for firm matches. Clone size is stated in some rows and not others, as once, few, many or a class when expanded.

DNA: TGTGCCAGCAGCTTGCAAGACAGACTTGCCTCTGGGGCCAACGTCCTGACTTTC; CDR3: CASSLQDRLASGANVLTF; V: TRBV5-4; J: TRBJ2-6; D: .; size: .
DNA: TGTGCCAGCAGCAGACTAGCGACGGGTGAGCAGTTCTTC; CDR3: CASSRLATGEQFF; V: TRBV7-6; J: TRBJ2-1; D: TRBD2; size: .
DNA: TGTGCCAGCAGTTATATCCGGGGTGGCACTGAAGCTTTCTTT; CDR3: CASSYIRGGTEAFF; V: TRBV28; J: TRBJ1-1; D: .; size: .
DNA: TGTGCCAGCAAAGGACAAATCAACAATCAGCCCCAGCATTTT; CDR3: CASKGQINNQPQHF; V: TRBV27; J: TRBJ1-5; D: .; size: .
DNA: TGTGCCAGCAGTTTTTGGACTAGCGGTAACACCGGGGAGCTGTTTTTT; CDR3: CASSFWTSGNTGELFF; V: TRBV28; J: TRBJ2-2; D: TRBD2; size: .
DNA: TGTGCCAGCACCCTAGAGGCCCTGAACACCGGGGAGCTGTTTTTT; CDR3: CASTLEALNTGELFF; V: TRBV11-2; J: TRBJ2-2; D: .; size: .
DNA: TGTGCCAGCAGCTTCGGGACTAGCGTAAGGGATACGCAGTATTTT; CDR3: CASSFGTSVRDTQYF; V: TRBV5-6; J: TRBJ2-3; D: TRBD2; size: .
DNA: TGTGCCAGCACGACAGGGGGCCAGTACGAGCAGTACTTC; CDR3: CASTTGGQYEQYF; V: TRBV6-5; J: TRBJ2-7; D: TRBD1; size: .
DNA: TGTGCCAGCAGTTCGCCGACTAGCGGGAGCGTGGGAGATACGCAGTATTTT; CDR3: CASSSPTSGSVGDTQYF; V: TRBV6-2/TRBV6-3; J: TRBJ2-3; D: TRBD2; size: .
DNA: TGTGCCAGCAGCCAGACTGGGGCGGTTGGCTACACCTTC; CDR3: CASSQTGAVGYTF; V: TRBV7-8; J: TRBJ1-2; D: .; size: many
DNA: TGTGCCAGCTCACTAAGACAGGGGGCTGATAGCAATCAGCCCCAGCATTTT; CDR3: CASSLRQGADSNQPQHF; V: TRBV18; J: TRBJ1-5; D: TRBD1; size: once
DNA: TGTGCCAGCTCACCACTTGCGGGCGCCGGAAACACCATATATTTT; CDR3: CASSPLAGAGNTIYF; V: TRBV18; J: TRBJ1-3; D: .; size: few
DNA: TGTGCCAGCACCCGACAGGAATATGGCTACACCTTC; CDR3: CASTRQEYGYTF; V: TRBV28; J: TRBJ1-2; D: .; size: .
DNA: TGTGCCAGTAGTATCCGCGGGAACACCGGGGAGCTGTTTTTT; CDR3: CASSIRGNTGELFF; V: TRBV19; J: TRBJ2-2; D: .; size: .
DNA: TGTGCCAGCTCAGCGATCTCCCAGGGGGCGTCTAACTATGGCTACACCTTC; CDR3: CASSAISQGASNYGYTF; V: TRBV18; J: TRBJ1-2; D: TRBD1; size: .
DNA: TGTGCCAGCATTACAGGGGGCGAGTATTTCGGGGAGCTGTTTTTT; CDR3: CASITGGEYFGELFF; V: TRBV28; J: TRBJ2-2; D: TRBD1; size: few
DNA: TGTGCCAGCGGCTTAAACAGGGGGCTTACGGGCACTGAAGCTTTCTTT; CDR3: CASGLNRGLTGTEAFF; V: TRBV28; J: TRBJ1-1; D: TRBD1; size: .
DNA: TGTGCCAGCAGTTTAGAGTACAATCAGCCCCAGCATTTT; CDR3: CASSLEYNQPQHF; V: TRBV27; J: TRBJ1-5; D: .; size: .
DNA: TGTGCCAGCAGTCCCTATAGGGGGACCCAGTACTTC; CDR3: CASSPYRGTQYF; V: TRBV28; J: TRBJ2-5; D: .; size: .
DNA: TGCGCCAGCAGTCGGACTAGCGGAGACTACGAGCAGTACTTC; CDR3: CASSRTSGDYEQYF; V: TRBV5-1; J: TRBJ2-7; D: TRBD2; size: .
DNA: TGTGCCAGCAGCGTAGAGGACACGACAGATACGCAGTATTTT; CDR3: CASSVEDTTDTQYF; V: TRBV9; J: TRBJ2-3; D: .; size: .
DNA: TGCAGCGCAACTCCGGGACAGAGATTCTACAATGAGCAGTTCTTC; CDR3: CSATPGQRFYNEQFF; V: TRBV29-1; J: TRBJ2-1; D: TRBD1; size: .
DNA: TGTGCCAGCAGCTTTCGACAGGGTTCTCCTAGCACAGATACGCAGTATTTT; CDR3: CASSFRQGSPSTDTQYF; V: TRBV7-9; J: TRBJ2-3; D: TRBD1; size: .
DNA: TGTGCCAGCAGTCTTAATTACAGGGGGATGAGCAATCAGCCCCAGCATTTT; CDR3: CASSLNYRGMSNQPQHF; V: TRBV6-6; J: TRBJ1-5; D: TRBD1; size: .
DNA: TGTGCCAGCAGACCGGGACTAGCTAAGAAGACCCAGTACTTC; CDR3: CASRPGLAKKTQYF; V: TRBV21-1; J: TRBJ2-5; D: .; size: once
DNA: TGTGCCAGCTCACCCCTACAGGGGAGCGCTGAAGCTTTCTTT; CDR3: CASSPLQGSAEAFF; V: TRBV18; J: TRBJ1-1; D: TRBD1; size: .
DNA: TGTGCCAGCAGCTTAAGGCAGGGCGGCAATTCACCCCTCCACTTT; CDR3: CASSLRQGGNSPLHF; V: TRBV5-6; J: TRBJ1-6; D: .; size: few
DNA: TGTGCCAGCAGTTCATGGACTAGCGGGAGGTGGGAGCAGTACTTC; CDR3: CASSSWTSGRWEQYF; V: TRBV6-5; J: TRBJ2-7; D: TRBD2; size: few
DNA: TGTGCCAGTAGTATTTGGGCAAGAGACTATGGCTACACCTTC; CDR3: CASSIWARDYGYTF; V: TRBV19; J: TRBJ1-2; D: .; size: once
DNA: TGCGCCAGCAGCTTGGGGGGACTAGCGGGAGGTGAACAAGAGACCCAGTACTTC; CDR3: CASSLGGLAGGEQETQYF; V: TRBV5-1; J: TRBJ2-5; D: TRBD2; size: .
DNA: TGTGCCATCAGTGAATCCGGGACTGGTGAAGCTTTCTTT; CDR3: CAISESGTGEAFF; V: TRBV10-3; J: TRBJ1-1; D: .; size: .
DNA: TGTGCCAGCAGTGAAGAGAGCTCTGGGGCCAACGTCCTGACTTTC; CDR3: CASSEESSGANVLTF; V: TRBV6-1; J: TRBJ2-6; D: .; size: .
DNA: TGTGCCAGCAGGGCTAGCGAGGATGAGCAGTTCTTC; CDR3: CASRASEDEQFF; V: TRBV28; J: TRBJ2-1; D: .; size: .
DNA: TGCAGCGTCAGGGACAGTGCAGCTTTCTTT; CDR3: CSVRDSAAFF; V: TRBV29-1; J: TRBJ1-1; D: TRBD1; size: .
DNA: TGTGCCAGCAGCCAACAAACTACAGGGGTGAAGTTCTTC; CDR3: CASSQQTTGVKFF; V: TRBV3-1/TRBV3-2; J: TRBJ2-1; D: TRBD1; size: .
DNA: TGTGCCAGCAGCTTGACAAAAAATGGCTACACCTTC; CDR3: CASSLTKNGYTF; V: TRBV5-4; J: TRBJ1-2; D: .; size: .
DNA: TGTGCCAGCAGCTTCGCCGGGGACACCATATATTTT; CDR3: CASSFAGDTIYF; V: TRBV5-5; J: TRBJ1-3; D: .; size: .
DNA: TGTGCCAGCAGGCTTATGGGACTAGAGTTCTATGAGCAGTTCTTC; CDR3: CASRLMGLEFYEQFF; V: TRBV7-2; J: TRBJ2-1; D: TRBD2; size: .
DNA: TGTGCCAGCAGCCAAGATAGGGCTAGCGGAACTTTCACAGATACGCAGTATTTT; CDR3: CASSQDRASGTFTDTQYF; V: TRBV3-1/TRBV3-2; J: TRBJ2-3; D: TRBD2; size: .
DNA: TGTGCCAGCAGCTTTTTCGGGGGACCCAATCAGCCCCAGCATTTT; CDR3: CASSFFGGPNQPQHF; V: TRBV5-4; J: TRBJ1-5; D: .; size: .
DNA: TGTGCCAGCAGCGTTACGGGACAGGGTTCTCTTGGAAACACCATATATTTT; CDR3: CASSVTGQGSLGNTIYF; V: TRBV9; J: TRBJ1-3; D: TRBD1; size: .
DNA: TGTGCCAGCAGCCCCGGACTAGTTGGCAATCAGCCCCAGCATTTT; CDR3: CASSPGLVGNQPQHF; V: TRBV11-2; J: TRBJ1-5; D: .; size: .
DNA: TGTGCCTGGAGTCCAAGGATCGAGGGAAGAACTTCCTCCTACAATGAGCAGTTCTTC; CDR3: CAWSPRIEGRTSSYNEQFF; V: TRBV30; J: TRBJ2-1; D: .; size: .
DNA: TGTGCCAGCAGCCGGGACAGCTTGTATGGCTACACCTTC; CDR3: CASSRDSLYGYTF; V: TRBV7-8; J: TRBJ1-2; D: TRBD1; size: .
DNA: TGTGCCAGCACCGAGAACTTCAATTCACCCCTCCACTTT; CDR3: CASTENFNSPLHF; V: TRBV27; J: TRBJ1-6; D: .; size: .
DNA: TGTGCCAGCAATAAAGGACTAGCGGGGGCCTCCTACGAGCAGTACTTC; CDR3: CASNKGLAGASYEQYF; V: TRBV28; J: TRBJ2-7; D: TRBD2; size: .
DNA: TGTGCCAGCAGCTTAGATGACGGGAGGAGGAATACGCAGTATTTT; CDR3: CASSLDDGRRNTQYF; V: TRBV7-2; J: TRBJ2-3; D: TRBD2; size: .
DNA: TGTGCCAGCAGCTTAGCTAGCGGGTACGAGCAGTACTTC; CDR3: CASSLASGYEQYF; V: TRBV11-3; J: TRBJ2-7; D: TRBD2; size: .
DNA: TGCGCCAGCACCTGGGACAGGGAGGCCGGGGAGCTGTTTTTT; CDR3: CASTWDREAGELFF; V: TRBV5-1; J: TRBJ2-2; D: TRBD1; size: few
DNA: TGTGCCAGCAGCAGCCCGGGACAGGGACGCTACGAGCAGTACTTC; CDR3: CASSSPGQGRYEQYF; V: TRBV21-1; J: TRBJ2-7; D: .; size: .
DNA: TGCGCCAGCAGCTTGGCCGGGGCTAGCGGGGTTACAGATACGCAGTATTTT; CDR3: CASSLAGASGVTDTQYF; V: TRBV5-1; J: TRBJ2-3; D: TRBD2; size: .
DNA: TGTGCCAGCAGCTTCGGAGGGCGACAAGAGACCCAGTACTTC; CDR3: CASSFGGRQETQYF; V: TRBV7-9; J: TRBJ2-5; D: .; size: .
DNA: TGTGCCAGCAGCTTACAGCACAGCCGCGCAGATACGCAGTATTTT; CDR3: CASSLQHSRADTQYF; V: TRBV7-2; J: TRBJ2-3; D: .; size: .
DNA: TGCGCCAGCAGCCTGGGACAGGGTGGTTCGAGCAATCAGCCCCAGCATTTT; CDR3: CASSLGQGGSSNQPQHF; V: TRBV5-1; J: TRBJ1-5; D: TRBD1; size: .
DNA: TGTGCCAGCAGCCGCCCGGGTCCCACCAATGAGCAGTTCTTC; CDR3: CASSRPGPTNEQFF; V: TRBV11-3; J: TRBJ2-1; D: .; size: .